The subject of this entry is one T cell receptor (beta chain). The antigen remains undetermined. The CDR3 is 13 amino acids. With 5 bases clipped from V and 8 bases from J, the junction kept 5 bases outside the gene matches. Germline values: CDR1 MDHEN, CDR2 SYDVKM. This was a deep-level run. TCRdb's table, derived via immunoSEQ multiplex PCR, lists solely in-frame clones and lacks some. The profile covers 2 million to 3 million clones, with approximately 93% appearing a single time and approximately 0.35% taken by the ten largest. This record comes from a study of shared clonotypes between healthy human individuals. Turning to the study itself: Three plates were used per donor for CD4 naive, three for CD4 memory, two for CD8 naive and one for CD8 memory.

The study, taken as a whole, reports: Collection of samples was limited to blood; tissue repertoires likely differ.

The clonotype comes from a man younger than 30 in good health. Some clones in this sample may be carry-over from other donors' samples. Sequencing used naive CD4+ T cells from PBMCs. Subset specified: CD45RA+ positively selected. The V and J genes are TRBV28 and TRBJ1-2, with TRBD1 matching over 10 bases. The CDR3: CASSQGTGEGYTF. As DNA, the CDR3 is TGTGCCAGCAGTCAAGGGACAGGGGAGGGCTACACCTTC.